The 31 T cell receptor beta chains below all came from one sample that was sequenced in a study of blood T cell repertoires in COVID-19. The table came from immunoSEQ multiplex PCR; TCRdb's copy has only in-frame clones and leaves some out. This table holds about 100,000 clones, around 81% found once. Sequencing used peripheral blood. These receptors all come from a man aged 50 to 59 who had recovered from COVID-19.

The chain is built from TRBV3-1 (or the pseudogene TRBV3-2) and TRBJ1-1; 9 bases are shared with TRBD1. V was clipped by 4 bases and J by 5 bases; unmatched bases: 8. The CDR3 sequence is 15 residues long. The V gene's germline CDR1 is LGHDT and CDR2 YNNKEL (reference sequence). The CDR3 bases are TGTGCCAGCAGCCTCAATACAGGGGGCGGAACTGAAGCTTTCTTT. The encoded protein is CASSLNTGGGTEAFF.

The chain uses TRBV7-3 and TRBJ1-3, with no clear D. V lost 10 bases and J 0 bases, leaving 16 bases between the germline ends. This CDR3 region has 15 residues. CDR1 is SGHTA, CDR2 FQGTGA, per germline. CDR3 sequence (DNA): TGTGCCAATTCCCCAACAGTACCCTCTGGAAACACCATATATTTT. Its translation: CANSPTVPSGNTIYF.

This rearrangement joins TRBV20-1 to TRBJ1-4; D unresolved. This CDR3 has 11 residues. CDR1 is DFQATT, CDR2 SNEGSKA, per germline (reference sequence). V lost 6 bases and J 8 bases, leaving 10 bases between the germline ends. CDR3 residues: CSAWVEEKLFF. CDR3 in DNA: TGCAGTGCCTGGGTGGAGGAAAAACTGTTTTTT.

This CDR3 reads CASSLRAGGLYEQYF. CDR3 nucleotides: TGTGCCAGCAGTCTAAGAGCGGGAGGCCTCTACGAGCAGTACTTC. The chain recombines TRBV28 with TRBJ2-7, with 9 bases matching TRBD2. V lost 5 bases to trimming and J lost 3 bases; unmatched junction nucleotides: 8. The CDR3 extends over 15 amino acids. The germline V gene has CDR1 MDHEN and CDR2 SYDVKM.

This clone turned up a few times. The CDR3 is CASGQGANVLTF. The CDR3 DNA sequence: TGTGCCAGCGGGCAGGGGGCCAACGTCCTGACTTTC. The J gene is TRBJ2-6, the V gene TRBV7-2, with D unclear. The CDR3 runs to 12 residues. Germline V lookup: CDR1 SGHTA, CDR2 FQGNSA. V was pared by 8 bases and J by 4 bases, with 6 bases between. Full variable domain (missing parts from reference TRBV7-2 and TRBJ2-6): GAGVSQSPSNKVTEKGKDVELRCDPISGHTALYWYRQSLGQGLEFLIYFQGNSAPDKSGLPSDRFSAERTGGSVSTLTIQRTQQEDSAVYLCASGQGANVLTFGAGSRLTVL.

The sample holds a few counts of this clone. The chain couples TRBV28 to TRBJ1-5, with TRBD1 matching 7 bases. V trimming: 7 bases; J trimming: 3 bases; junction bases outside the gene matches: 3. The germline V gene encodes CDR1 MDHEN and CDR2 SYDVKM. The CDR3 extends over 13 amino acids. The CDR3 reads CASKTGINQPQHF. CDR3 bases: TGTGCCAGCAAGACAGGGATCAATCAGCCCCAGCATTTT.

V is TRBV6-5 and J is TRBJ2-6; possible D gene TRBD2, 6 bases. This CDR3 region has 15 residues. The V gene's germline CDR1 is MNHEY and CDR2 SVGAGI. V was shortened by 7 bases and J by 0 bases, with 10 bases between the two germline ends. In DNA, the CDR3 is TGTGCCAGCACCTTGACTAGCTCTGGGGCCAACGTCCTGACTTTC. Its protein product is CASTLTSSGANVLTF.

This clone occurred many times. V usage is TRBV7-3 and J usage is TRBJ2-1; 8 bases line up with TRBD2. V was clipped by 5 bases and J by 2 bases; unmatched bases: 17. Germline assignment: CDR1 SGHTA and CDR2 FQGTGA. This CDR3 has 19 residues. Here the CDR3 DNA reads TGTGCCAGCAGCCCAGCGGGAGTCCACGGTTATGGCCCCTACAATGAGCAGTTCTTC. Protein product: CASSPAGVHGYGPYNEQFF.

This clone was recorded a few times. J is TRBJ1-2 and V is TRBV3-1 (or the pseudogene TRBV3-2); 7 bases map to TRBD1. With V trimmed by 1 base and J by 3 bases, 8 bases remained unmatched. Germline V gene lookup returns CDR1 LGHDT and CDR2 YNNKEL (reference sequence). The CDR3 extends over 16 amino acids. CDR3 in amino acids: CASSQAGGRGDYGYTF. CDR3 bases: TGTGCCAGCAGCCAAGCAGGGGGGCGAGGTGACTATGGCTACACCTTC.

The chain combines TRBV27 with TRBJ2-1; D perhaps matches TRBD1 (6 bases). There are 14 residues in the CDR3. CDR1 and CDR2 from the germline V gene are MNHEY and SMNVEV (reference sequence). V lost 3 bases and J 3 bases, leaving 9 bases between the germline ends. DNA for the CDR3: TGTGCCAGCAGTTTCCAACAGGGCTACAATGAGCAGTTCTTC. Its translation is CASSFQQGYNEQFF.

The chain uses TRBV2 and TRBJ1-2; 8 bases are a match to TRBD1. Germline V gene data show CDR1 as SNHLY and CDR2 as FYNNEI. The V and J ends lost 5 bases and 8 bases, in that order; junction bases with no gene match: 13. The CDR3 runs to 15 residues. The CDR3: CASSTGQGVVLGYTF. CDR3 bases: TGTGCCAGCAGTACCGGACAGGGAGTAGTATTAGGCTACACCTTC.

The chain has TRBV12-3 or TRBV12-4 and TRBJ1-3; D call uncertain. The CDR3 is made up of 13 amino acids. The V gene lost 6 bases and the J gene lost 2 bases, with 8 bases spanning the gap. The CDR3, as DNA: TGTGCCAGCAGACTATTTGCTGGAAACACCATATATTTT. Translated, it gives CASRLFAGNTIYF.

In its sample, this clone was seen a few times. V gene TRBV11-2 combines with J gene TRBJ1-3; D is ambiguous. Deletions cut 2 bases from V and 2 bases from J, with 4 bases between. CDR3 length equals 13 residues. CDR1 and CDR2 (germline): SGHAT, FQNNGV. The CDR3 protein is CASSLITGNTIYF. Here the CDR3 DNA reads TGTGCCAGCAGCTTAATCACTGGAAACACCATATATTTT. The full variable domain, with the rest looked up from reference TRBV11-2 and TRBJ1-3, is EAGVAQSPRYKIIEKRQSVAFWCNPISGHATLYWYQQILGQGPKLLIQFQNNGVVDDSQLPKDRFSAERLKGVDSTLKIQPAKLEDSAVYLCASSLITGNTIYFGEGSWLTVV.

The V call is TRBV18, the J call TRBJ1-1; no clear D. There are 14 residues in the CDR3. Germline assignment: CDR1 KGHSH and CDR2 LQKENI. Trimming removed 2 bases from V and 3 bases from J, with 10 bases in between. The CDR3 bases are TGTGCCAGCTCACCAGTGTCGGGTTACACTGAAGCTTTCTTT. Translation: CASSPVSGYTEAFF.

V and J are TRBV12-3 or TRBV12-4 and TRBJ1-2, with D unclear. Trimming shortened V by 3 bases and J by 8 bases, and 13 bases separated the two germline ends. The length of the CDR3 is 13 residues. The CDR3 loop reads CASSLGRLLGYTF. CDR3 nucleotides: TGTGCCAGCAGTTTGGGCAGGCTATTAGGCTACACCTTC.

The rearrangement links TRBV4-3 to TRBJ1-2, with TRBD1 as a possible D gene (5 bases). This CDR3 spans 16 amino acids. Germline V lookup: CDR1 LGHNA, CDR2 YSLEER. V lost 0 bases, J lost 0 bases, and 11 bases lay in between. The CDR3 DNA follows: TGCGCCAGCAGCCAAGATCGGGGAGGGGCTAACTATGGCTACACCTTC. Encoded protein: CASSQDRGGANYGYTF.

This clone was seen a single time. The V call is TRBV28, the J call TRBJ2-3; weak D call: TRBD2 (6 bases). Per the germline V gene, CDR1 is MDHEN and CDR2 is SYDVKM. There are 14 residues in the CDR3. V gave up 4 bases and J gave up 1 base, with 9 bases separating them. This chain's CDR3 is CASSSTRGTDTQYF. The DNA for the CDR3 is TGTGCCAGCAGTTCGACTAGGGGCACAGATACGCAGTATTTT.

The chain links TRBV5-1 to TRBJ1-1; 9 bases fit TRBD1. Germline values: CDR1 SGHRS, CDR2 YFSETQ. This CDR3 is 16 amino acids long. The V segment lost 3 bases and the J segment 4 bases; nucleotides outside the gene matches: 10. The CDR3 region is CASSSRPGQGGTEAFF. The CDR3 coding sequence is TGCGCCAGCAGCTCCAGACCGGGACAGGGAGGCACTGAAGCTTTCTTT.

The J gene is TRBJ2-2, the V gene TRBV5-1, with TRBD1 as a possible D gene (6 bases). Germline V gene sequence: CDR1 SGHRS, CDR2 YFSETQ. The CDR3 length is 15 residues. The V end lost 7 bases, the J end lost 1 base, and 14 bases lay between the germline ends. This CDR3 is CASGMGALNTGELFF. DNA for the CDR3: TGCGCCAGCGGGATGGGGGCCTTGAACACCGGGGAGCTGTTTTTT.

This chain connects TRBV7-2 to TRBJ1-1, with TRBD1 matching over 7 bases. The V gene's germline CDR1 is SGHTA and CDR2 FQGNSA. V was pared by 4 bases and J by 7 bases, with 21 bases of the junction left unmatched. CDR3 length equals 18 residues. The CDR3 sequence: CASSSSPTRTGTYFEAFF. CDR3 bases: TGTGCCAGCAGCTCGTCCCCGACTAGGACAGGAACATACTTTGAAGCTTTCTTT.

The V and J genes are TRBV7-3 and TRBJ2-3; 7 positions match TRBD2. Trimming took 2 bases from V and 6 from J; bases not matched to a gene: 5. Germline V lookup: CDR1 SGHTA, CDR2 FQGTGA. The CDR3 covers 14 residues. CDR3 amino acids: CASSLGLVTDTQYF. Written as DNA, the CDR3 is TGTGCCAGCAGCTTAGGACTAGTTACGGATACGCAGTATTTT.

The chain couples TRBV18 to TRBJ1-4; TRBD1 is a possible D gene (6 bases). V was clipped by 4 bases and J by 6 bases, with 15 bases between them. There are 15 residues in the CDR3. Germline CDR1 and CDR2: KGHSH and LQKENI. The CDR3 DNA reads TGTGCCAGCTCACTGTTACAGGGAAGTGATGAAAAACTGTTTTTT. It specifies CASSLLQGSDEKLFF. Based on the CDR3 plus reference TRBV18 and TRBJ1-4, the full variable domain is NAGVMQNPRHLVRRRGQEARLRCSPMKGHSHVYWYRQLPEEGLKFMVYLQKENIIDESGMPKERFSAEFPKEGPSILRIQQVVRGDSAAYFCASSLLQGSDEKLFFGSGTQLSVL.

The CDR3 coding sequence is TGTGCCACCAGCGGTCAGATTATTAAAAACACTGAAGCTTTCTTT. It specifies CATSGQIIKNTEAFF. The chain recombines TRBV15 with TRBJ1-1; D gene uncertain. V dropped 5 bases and J dropped 2 bases, with 15 bases sitting between them. This CDR3 region has 15 residues. Looked up from germline, CDR1 is LNHNV and CDR2 is YYDKDF (reference sequence).

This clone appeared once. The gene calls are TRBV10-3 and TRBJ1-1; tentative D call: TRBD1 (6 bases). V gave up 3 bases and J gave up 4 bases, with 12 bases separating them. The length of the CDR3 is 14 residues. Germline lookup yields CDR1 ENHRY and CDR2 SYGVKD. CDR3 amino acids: CAISEWEGGTEAFF. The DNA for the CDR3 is TGTGCCATCAGTGAATGGGAAGGGGGCACTGAAGCTTTCTTT.

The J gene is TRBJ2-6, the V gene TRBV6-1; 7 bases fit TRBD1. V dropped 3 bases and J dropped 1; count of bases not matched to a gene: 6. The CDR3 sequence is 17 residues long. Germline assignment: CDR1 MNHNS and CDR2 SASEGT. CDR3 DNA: TGTGCCAGCAGTGACCAGGGACAGATTTCTGGGGCCAACGTCCTGACTTTC. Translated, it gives CASSDQGQISGANVLTF.

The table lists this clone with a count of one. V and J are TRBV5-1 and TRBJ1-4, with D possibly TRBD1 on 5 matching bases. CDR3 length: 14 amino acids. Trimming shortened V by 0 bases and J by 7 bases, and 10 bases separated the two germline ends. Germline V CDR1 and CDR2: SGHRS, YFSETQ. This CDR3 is CASSLGQRPEKLFF. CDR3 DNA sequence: TGCGCCAGCAGCTTGGGACAGCGCCCTGAAAAACTGTTTTTT. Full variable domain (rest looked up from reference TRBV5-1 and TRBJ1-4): KAGVTQTPRYLIKTRGQQVTLSCSPISGHRSVSWYQQTPGQGLQFLFEYFSETQRNKGNFPGRFSGRQFSNSRSEMNVSTLELGDSALYLCASSLGQRPEKLFFGSGTQLSVL.

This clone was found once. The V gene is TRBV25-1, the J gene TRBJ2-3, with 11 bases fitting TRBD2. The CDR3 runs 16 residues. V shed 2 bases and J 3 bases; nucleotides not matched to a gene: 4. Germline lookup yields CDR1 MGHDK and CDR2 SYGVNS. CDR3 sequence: CASSEGTSGRTDTQYF. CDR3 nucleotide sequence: TGTGCCAGCAGTGAAGGGACTAGCGGTAGGACAGATACGCAGTATTTT.

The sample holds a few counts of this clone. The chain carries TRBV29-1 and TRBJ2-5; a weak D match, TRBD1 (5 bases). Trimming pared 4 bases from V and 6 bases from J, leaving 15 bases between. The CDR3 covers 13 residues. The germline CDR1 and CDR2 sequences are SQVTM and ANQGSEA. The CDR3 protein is CSVVSRQSQTQYF. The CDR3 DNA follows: TGCAGCGTTGTTTCTAGACAGAGCCAGACCCAGTACTTC.

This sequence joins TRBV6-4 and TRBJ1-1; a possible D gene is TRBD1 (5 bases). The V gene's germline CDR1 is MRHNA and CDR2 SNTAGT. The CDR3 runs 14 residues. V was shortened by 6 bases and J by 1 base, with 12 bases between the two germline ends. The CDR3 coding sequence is TGTGCCAGCAGGCTACAGGCGAAGAACACTGAAGCTTTCTTT. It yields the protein CASRLQAKNTEAFF.

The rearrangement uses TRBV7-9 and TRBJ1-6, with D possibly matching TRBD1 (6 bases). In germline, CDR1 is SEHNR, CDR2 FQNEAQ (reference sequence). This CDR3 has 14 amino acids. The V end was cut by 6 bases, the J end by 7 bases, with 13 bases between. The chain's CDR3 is CASSLEGENSPLHF. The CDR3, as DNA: TGTGCCAGCAGTCTCGAGGGGGAGAATTCACCCCTCCACTTT.

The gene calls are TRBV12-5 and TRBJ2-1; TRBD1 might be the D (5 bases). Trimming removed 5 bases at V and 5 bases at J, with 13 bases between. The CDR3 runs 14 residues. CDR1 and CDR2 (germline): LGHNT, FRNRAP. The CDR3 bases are TGTGCTAGTGGTATCCAGGGCACCCACAATGAGCAGTTCTTC. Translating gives CASGIQGTHNEQFF. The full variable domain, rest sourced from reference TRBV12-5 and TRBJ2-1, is DARVTQTPRHKVTEMGQEVTMRCQPILGHNTVFWYRQTMMQGLELLAYFRNRAPLDDSGMPKDRFSAEMPDATLATLKIQPSEPRDSAVYFCASGIQGTHNEQFFGPGTRLTVL.